This TCR beta chain derives from a study of T cell responses to AZD1222 COVID-19 vaccine. Study-level results: Vaccination with two AZD1222 doses was followed by a rise in Spike-specific TCR breadth and depth. Nearly half of spike-specific TCRs reportedly target variant regions that are unmutated in the B.1.351 and B.1.1.7 variants. Among AZD1222 vaccinees, only six or seven were seropositive at baseline. White British people made up most donors, females outnumbered males, and clonal diversity was possibly underestimated.

J was trimmed by 2 bases and V by 6 bases; bases with no gene match: 4. The CDR3 runs 14 residues. Per the germline V gene, CDR1 is SNHLY and CDR2 is FYNNEI. Remarks on this clone: Its antigen is not identified.

The data were produced by immunoSEQ multiplex PCR, yet TCRdb's version contains in-frame clones alone and is incomplete. Among 60,000 to 85,000 clones listed, over 60% were seen once. The J gene is TRBJ2-3, the V gene TRBV2; 8 nucleotides line up with TRBD1. This specimen was peripheral blood, taken 28 days after the second dose of the MenACWY control vaccine. This clonotype was obtained from an adult who received the MenACWY meningococcal vaccine as a control. CDR3 nucleotide sequence: TGTGCCAGCAGCCGGGACAGGCACACAGATACGCAGTATTTT. Its translation is CASSRDRHTDTQYF.